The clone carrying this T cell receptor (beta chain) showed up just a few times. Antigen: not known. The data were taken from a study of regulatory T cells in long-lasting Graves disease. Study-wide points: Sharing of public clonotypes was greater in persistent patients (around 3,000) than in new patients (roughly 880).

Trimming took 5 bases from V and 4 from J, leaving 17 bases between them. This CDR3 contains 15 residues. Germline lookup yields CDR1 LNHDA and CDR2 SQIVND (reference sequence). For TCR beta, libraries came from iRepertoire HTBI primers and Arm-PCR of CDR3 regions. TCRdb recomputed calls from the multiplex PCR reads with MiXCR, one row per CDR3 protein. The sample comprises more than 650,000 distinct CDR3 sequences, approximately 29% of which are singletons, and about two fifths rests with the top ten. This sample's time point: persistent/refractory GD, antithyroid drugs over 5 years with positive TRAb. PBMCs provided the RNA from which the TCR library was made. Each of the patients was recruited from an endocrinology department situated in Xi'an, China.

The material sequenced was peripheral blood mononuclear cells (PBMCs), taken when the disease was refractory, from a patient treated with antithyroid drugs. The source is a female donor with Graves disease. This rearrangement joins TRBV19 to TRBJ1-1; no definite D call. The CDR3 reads CASSVSNGLGTEAFF. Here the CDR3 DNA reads TGTGCCAGTAGTGTGTCGAACGGGCTGGGCACTGAAGCTTTCTTT.